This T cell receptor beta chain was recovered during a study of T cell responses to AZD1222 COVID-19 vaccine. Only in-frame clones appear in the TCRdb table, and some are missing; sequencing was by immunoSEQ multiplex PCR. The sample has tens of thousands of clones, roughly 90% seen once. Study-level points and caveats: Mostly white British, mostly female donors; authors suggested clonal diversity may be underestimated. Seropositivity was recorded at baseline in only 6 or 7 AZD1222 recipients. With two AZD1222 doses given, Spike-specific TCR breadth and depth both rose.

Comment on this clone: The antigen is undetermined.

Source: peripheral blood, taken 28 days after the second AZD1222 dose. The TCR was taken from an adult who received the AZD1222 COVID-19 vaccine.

CDR3 nucleotides: TGTGCCAGCAGTCGTCGGGGGCCGTCCTACGAGCAGTACTTC. Translated, it gives CASSRRGPSYEQYF. The gene calls are TRBV6-5 and TRBJ2-7; D might be TRBD1 or TRBD2, each matching 6 bases. Deletions cut 5 bases from V and 1 base from J, with 12 bases between. The V gene's germline CDR1 is MNHEY and CDR2 SVGAGI. The CDR3 runs 14 residues.